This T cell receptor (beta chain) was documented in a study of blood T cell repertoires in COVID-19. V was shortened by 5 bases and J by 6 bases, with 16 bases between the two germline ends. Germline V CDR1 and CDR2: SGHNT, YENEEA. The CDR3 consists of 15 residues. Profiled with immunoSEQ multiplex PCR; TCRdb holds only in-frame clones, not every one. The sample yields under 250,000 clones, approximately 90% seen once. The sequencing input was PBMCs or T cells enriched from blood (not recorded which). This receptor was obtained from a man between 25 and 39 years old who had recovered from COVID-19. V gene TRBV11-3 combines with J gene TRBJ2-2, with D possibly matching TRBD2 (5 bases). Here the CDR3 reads CASSPGLPGSGELFF. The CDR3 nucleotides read TGTGCCAGCAGCCCAGGACTCCCCGGTTCCGGGGAGCTGTTTTTT.